This note documents a single T cell receptor beta chain sequence. The record originates from a study of blood T cell repertoires in COVID-19. About the research overall: The cDNA or gDNA used as material had been derived from T cells, B-cell-depleted T cells, or PBMCs.

The V gene's germline CDR1 is MNHEY and CDR2 SVGAGI. The CDR3 consists of 12 residues. V was cut by 5 bases and J by 5 bases, with 9 bases left in between. Authors' processing steps: Quantification of nucleated cells was approximated via reference gene primer amplification. TCRdb's table, derived via immunoSEQ multiplex PCR, lists solely in-frame clones and lacks some. V and J calls and clone size follow that table, whereas D and trimming were derived from the DNA. The sample records under 35,000 clones, more than 80% being singletons. The receptor was derived from a human donor in a cohort sampled during active COVID-19. The sequenced material came from peripheral blood. The chain carries TRBV6-5 and TRBJ2-5; D is unclear. The CDR3 spells CASSRVGETQYF. CDR3 in DNA: TGTGCCAGCAGTCGGGTAGGCGAGACCCAGTACTTC.